The 12 T cell receptor beta chains in this list originate from one sample, sequenced in a study of blood T cell repertoires in COVID-19. Data came from immunoSEQ multiplex PCR; TCRdb stores just in-frame clones and leaves some out. The sample lists some 460,000 clones, 87% occurring once. The sequenced sample consisted of PBMCs or T cells enriched from blood (not recorded which). These receptors originate from a woman younger than 35 who had recovered from COVID-19.

The chain carries TRBV27 and TRBJ2-5; maybe TRBD1 (6 bases). The CDR3 length is 13 residues. Between the trimmed V and J ends, which lost 7 bases and 5 bases, there was a span of 14 bases. Germline V gene sequence: CDR1 MNHEY, CDR2 SMNVEV (reference sequence). The CDR3: CASKRNRDETQYF. CDR3 nucleotides: TGTGCCAGCAAGAGAAACAGGGATGAGACCCAGTACTTC.

The V gene is TRBV4-1, the J gene TRBJ2-7; 8 bases match TRBD1. With V trimmed by 2 bases and J by 5 bases, 8 bases remained unmatched. This CDR3 spans 15 amino acids. Germline CDR1 reads MGHRA; CDR2 reads YSYEKL. The CDR3 reads CASSQIRDRHHEQYF. The CDR3, as DNA: TGCGCCAGCAGCCAAATACGGGACAGGCACCACGAGCAGTACTTC.

The chain couples TRBV15 to TRBJ2-5; 8 nucleotides agree with TRBD2. Germline V gene sequence: CDR1 LNHNV, CDR2 YYDKDF (reference sequence). The CDR3 is made up of 15 amino acids. Trimming at V came to 0 bases and at J to 2 bases, leaving 2 bases not matched to a gene. The CDR3 DNA follows: TGTGCCACCAGCAGAGATTCGGGGGGGCAAGAGACCCAGTACTTC. This encodes CATSRDSGGQETQYF.

The V and J genes are TRBV11-2 and TRBJ1-5; D remains ambiguous. V was cut by 0 bases and J by 0 bases, with 9 bases left in between. The CDR3 is made up of 16 amino acids. Germline V gene lookup returns CDR1 SGHAT and CDR2 FQNNGV. The CDR3 DNA reads TGTGCCAGCAGCTTAGAGGCAGGTTATAGCAATCAGCCCCAGCATTTT. Residues: CASSLEAGYSNQPQHF.

This chain uses TRBV27 with TRBJ1-2; D remains ambiguous. This CDR3 is built from 14 residues. CDR1 is MNHEY and CDR2 is SMNVEV in the germline V gene (reference sequence). The V end was cut by 5 bases, the J end by 0 bases, with 10 bases between. DNA of the CDR3: TGTGCCAGCAGTCCCTATCGAGCTAACTATGGCTACACCTTC. It yields the protein CASSPYRANYGYTF.

Only one count was recorded for this clone. V usage is TRBV6-5 and J usage is TRBJ2-7, with TRBD1 matching 7 bases. This CDR3 comprises 13 residues. CDR1 MNHEY and CDR2 SVGAGI come from the germline V gene. V trimming: 6 bases; J trimming: 3 bases; junction bases outside the gene matches: 5. CDR3 in DNA: TGTGCCAGCAGAAGACAGGGTAACTACGAGCAGTACTTC. This gives the protein CASRRQGNYEQYF.

V usage is TRBV30 and J usage is TRBJ1-2, with D perhaps TRBD1 (5 bases). V was shortened by 4 bases and J by 4 bases, with 10 bases between the two germline ends. The germline gives CDR1 GTSNPN, CDR2 SVGIG (reference sequence). This CDR3 has 12 residues. This CDR3 reads CAWNEGLYGYTF. The CDR3 nucleotides read TGTGCCTGGAATGAGGGACTCTATGGCTACACCTTC.

V usage is TRBV30 and J usage is TRBJ2-3, with TRBD1 matching over 8 bases. This CDR3 is 14 amino acids long. Per germline, CDR1 GTSNPN and CDR2 SVGIG (reference sequence). After removal of 0 bases from V and 5 bases from J, the junction contained 4 bases not matched to a gene. The CDR3: CAWSVFGTGDTQYF. The CDR3 DNA sequence: TGTGCCTGGAGTGTATTCGGGACAGGAGATACGCAGTATTTT.

J is TRBJ2-5 and V is TRBV6-5, with D maybe TRBD2 (7 bases). Germline CDR1 reads MNHEY; CDR2 reads SVGAGI. The CDR3 loop spans 14 amino acids. V lost 6 bases and J 6 bases, leaving 17 bases between the germline ends. The CDR3 spells CASSLNREGKTQYF. CDR3 nucleotide sequence: TGTGCCAGCAGCCTTAACAGGGAGGGAAAGACCCAGTACTTC.

The chain has TRBV4-2 and TRBJ1-5, with D tentatively TRBD1 (6 bases). With 4 bases removed from V and 0 bases from J, the gap between germline ends came to 10 bases. CDR1 and CDR2 (germline): LGHNA, YNFKEQ. The CDR3 has 15 residues. CDR3 sequence (DNA): TGTGCCAGCAGCCCACAGGACAGTAGCAATCAGCCCCAGCATTTT. This codes for CASSPQDSSNQPQHF.

J is TRBJ1-3 and V is TRBV30, with a weak D call TRBD1 (5 bases). CDR1 GTSNPN and CDR2 SVGIG come from the germline V gene (reference sequence). V was trimmed by 1 base and J by 1 base, leaving 8 bases between them. The CDR3 has 14 amino acids. CDR3 bases: TGTGCCTGGAGTGAGGGGTTGTCTGGAAACACCATATATTTT. It translates to CAWSEGLSGNTIYF.

V gene TRBV6-5 combines with J gene TRBJ1-6; unclear D gene. CDR3 length: 14 residues. V lost 10 bases and J 2 bases, leaving 12 bases between the germline ends. Germline loops: CDR1 MNHEY, CDR2 SVGAGI. The CDR3 sequence is CATEREAYNSPLHF. For the CDR3, the DNA is TGTGCCACGGAAAGGGAGGCCTATAATTCACCCCTCCACTTT.